A single sample is the source of the 29 T cell receptor beta chains below, sequenced in a study of blood T cell repertoires in COVID-19. This table comes from immunoSEQ multiplex PCR, and its TCRdb copy is limited to in-frame clones, with some not included. This table holds roughly 250,000 clones, roughly nine tenths found once. The sequenced sample was peripheral blood. Source of these receptors: a woman under 40 with COVID-19, enrolled during active disease.

V gene TRBV19 combines with J gene TRBJ2-5; no clear D. Germline V CDR1 and CDR2: LNHDA, SQIVND (reference sequence). This CDR3 has 14 residues. Trimming pared 0 bases from V and 5 bases from J, leaving 10 bases between. CDR3 DNA sequence: TGTGCCAGTAGTATAGAACACGTGCGGGAGACCCAGTACTTC. This gives the protein CASSIEHVRETQYF.

J is TRBJ1-5 and V is TRBV19; possibly TRBD1 for D (5 bases). Trimming took off 5 bases at V and 2 bases at J, with 13 bases between the two ends. Germline CDR1 and CDR2: LNHDA and SQIVND (reference sequence). This CDR3 spans 15 amino acids. The CDR3 sequence is CASSAGTFGNQPQHF. The CDR3 DNA is TGTGCCAGTAGTGCGGGGACCTTTGGCAATCAGCCCCAGCATTTT.

The chain carries TRBV28 and TRBJ1-6, with D hard to call. Trimming shortened V by 7 bases and J by 9 bases, and 10 bases separated the two germline ends. Germline-derived CDR1 and CDR2 are MDHEN and SYDVKM. The CDR3 has 12 residues. The CDR3 sequence is CASTAVPSPLHF. The CDR3 DNA follows: TGTGCCAGCACAGCGGTTCCTTCACCCCTCCACTTT.

The chain joins TRBV2 to TRBJ1-5, with D possibly being TRBD1 (5 bases). Trimming cost V 9 bases and J 11 bases, with 23 bases left between them. Per the germline V gene, CDR1 is SNHLY and CDR2 is FYNNEI. The CDR3 has 14 residues. CDR3 in amino acids: CASTGTGEIGAQHF. CDR3 nucleotides: TGTGCCAGTACCGGGACGGGGGAAATTGGAGCCCAGCATTTT.

The J gene is TRBJ2-7, the V gene TRBV5-4; D is ambiguous. V lost 4 bases to trimming and J lost 2 bases, with 13 bases between them. The CDR3 sequence is 14 residues long. The V gene's germline CDR1 is SGHNT and CDR2 YYREEE (reference sequence). Here the CDR3 DNA reads TGTGCCAGCAGCCTCGGTGAGGCCCCCTACGAGCAGTACTTC. The encoded protein is CASSLGEAPYEQYF.

The chain recombines TRBV6-2 or TRBV6-3 with TRBJ1-1; 7 nucleotides line up with TRBD1. There are 12 residues in the CDR3. V was pared by 2 bases and J by 8 bases, with 2 bases of the junction left unmatched. Germline values: CDR1 MNHEY, CDR2 SVGEGT. The CDR3 reads CASSYGRGEAFF. The CDR3 coding sequence is TGTGCCAGCAGTTACGGCAGGGGGGAAGCTTTCTTT.

The CDR3 here is CASSPLNTYEQYF. The DNA of the CDR3 is TGTGCCAGCAGCCCACTTAATACCTACGAGCAGTACTTC. The chain recombines TRBV14 with TRBJ2-7; D uncertain. The germline V and J ends were trimmed by 4 bases and 2 bases, with 9 bases remaining between them. The CDR3 spans 13 residues. Germline CDR1 is SGHDN and CDR2 is FVKESK.

The chain uses TRBV7-2 and TRBJ2-5, with D possibly TRBD2 on 5 matching bases. The CDR3 spans 12 residues. Trimming removed 4 bases from V and 5 bases from J, with 8 bases in between. Germline values: CDR1 SGHTA, CDR2 FQGNSA. CDR3 residues: CASSYPGETQYF. CDR3 nucleotide sequence: TGTGCCAGCAGCTACCCGGGGGAGACCCAGTACTTC.

The chain uses TRBV15 and TRBJ2-1; D gene unclear. CDR1 is LNHNV and CDR2 is YYDKDF in the germline V gene (reference sequence). With 0 bases removed from V and 5 bases from J, the gap between germline ends came to 8 bases. CDR3 size: 14 residues. Written as DNA, the CDR3 is TGTGCCACCAGCAGAGACAGGCTTGACAATGAGCAGTTCTTC. This sequence encodes CATSRDRLDNEQFF.

The chain recombines TRBV6-5 with TRBJ1-5, with TRBD1 matching over 9 bases. The length of the CDR3 is 14 residues. Per germline, CDR1 MNHEY and CDR2 SVGAGI. V dropped 6 bases and J dropped 11; count of bases not matched to a gene: 11. The CDR3 loop reads CASRVDRGGSTQHF. The CDR3 coding sequence is TGTGCCAGCAGAGTAGACAGGGGGGGGTCGACCCAGCATTTT.

The chain links TRBV6-5 to TRBJ2-7; 8 bases align to TRBD1. V shed 5 bases, J shed 7 bases, and the junction held 10 bases outside the gene matches. In germline, CDR1 is MNHEY, CDR2 SVGAGI. CDR3 length: 14 amino acids. The CDR3 DNA sequence: TGTGCCAGCAGTCCCCTCCCCAGGGGGCGAGAGCAGTACTTC. Amino acid sequence: CASSPLPRGREQYF.

The chain joins TRBV19 to TRBJ1-3; tentative D call: TRBD1 (6 bases). V was cut by 5 bases and J by 3 bases, with 20 bases left in between. The CDR3 is made up of 17 amino acids. CDR1 is LNHDA, CDR2 SQIVND, per germline (reference sequence). The CDR3 here is CASSDLWPGVDGNTIYF. In DNA form, the CDR3 reads TGTGCCAGTAGTGACCTTTGGCCAGGGGTCGATGGAAACACCATATATTTT.

This chain joins TRBV29-1 and TRBJ2-1, with D perhaps matching TRBD2 (5 bases). Trimming took off 4 bases at V and 3 bases at J, with 16 bases between the two ends. The germline V gene encodes CDR1 SQVTM and CDR2 ANQGSEA. This CDR3 contains 15 residues. Here the CDR3 reads CSVAPWGAIYNEQFF. DNA for the CDR3: TGCAGCGTTGCCCCTTGGGGAGCGATCTACAATGAGCAGTTCTTC.

This clone occurred a few times. The V gene is TRBV29-1, the J gene TRBJ1-1, with unresolved D. Looked up from germline, CDR1 is SQVTM and CDR2 is ANQGSEA. Trimming removed 4 bases at V and 1 base at J, with 7 bases between. The CDR3 has 12 amino acids. The CDR3 protein is CSVGGWNTEAFF. In DNA form, the CDR3 reads TGCAGCGTTGGAGGGTGGAACACTGAAGCTTTCTTT.

V gene TRBV9 combines with J gene TRBJ1-1; no firm D call. The CDR3 has 13 residues. CDR1 SGDLS and CDR2 YYNGEE come from the germline V gene. V was pared by 4 bases and J by 0 bases, with 7 bases between. In nucleotides, the CDR3 is TGTGCCAGCAGCCTACTTATGAACACTGAAGCTTTCTTT. This encodes CASSLLMNTEAFF.

The chain recombines TRBV12-3 or TRBV12-4 with TRBJ2-5; 7 nucleotides match TRBD2. J was trimmed by 9 bases and V by 3 bases; bases with no gene match: 1. The CDR3 has 11 residues. Written as DNA, the CDR3 is TGTGCCAGCAGTTTTGGGAGGGCCCAGTACTTC. Its translation: CASSFGRAQYF.

The chain couples TRBV6-5 to TRBJ2-3; no definite D call. The V end lost 6 bases, the J end lost 2 bases, and 15 bases lay between the germline ends. The CDR3 extends over 15 amino acids. CDR1 and CDR2 from the germline V gene are MNHEY and SVGAGI. CDR3 bases: TGTGCCAGCAGAGCCTTTGGAGAACCCACAGATACGCAGTATTTT. It yields the protein CASRAFGEPTDTQYF.

The chain uses TRBV5-8 and TRBJ2-5; D is possibly TRBD1 (5 bases). The germline CDR1 and CDR2 sequences are SGHTS and YDEGEE. This CDR3 contains 14 residues. Trimming stripped 1 base from V and 5 bases from J, with 12 bases between. For the CDR3, the DNA is TGTGCCAGCAGCTTGATAGGGGATAGGGAGACCCAGTACTTC. This encodes CASSLIGDRETQYF.

The rearrangement joins TRBV29-1 to TRBJ2-7, with a weak D call TRBD2 (7 bases). The CDR3 covers 15 residues. CDR1 is SQVTM and CDR2 is ANQGSEA in the germline V gene. Trimming cost V 4 bases and J 0 bases, with 16 bases left between them. CDR3 DNA sequence: TGCAGCGTTGTGGGGGGGCAGGGGAGCTCCTACGAGCAGTACTTC. Its translation: CSVVGGQGSSYEQYF.

Only a few counts were recorded for this clone. V and J are TRBV7-8 and TRBJ1-6, with 9 bases lining up with TRBD1. Germline V gene lookup returns CDR1 SGHVS and CDR2 FQNEAQ. Trimming took 1 base from V and 14 from J; bases not matched to a gene: 27. The CDR3 contains 21 residues. CDR3 loop: CASSLEGAHLGTGLPDGTLHF. As DNA, the CDR3 is TGTGCCAGCAGCTTAGAGGGGGCCCATCTTGGGACAGGGTTGCCCGATGGAACCCTCCACTTT. Combining the CDR3 with reference TRBV7-8 and TRBJ1-6 gives the whole variable domain GAGVSQSPRYKVAKRGQDVALRCDPISGHVSLFWYQQALGQGPEFLTYFQNEAQLDKSGLPSDRFFAERPEGSVSTLKIQRTQQEDSAVYLCASSLEGAHLGTGLPDGTLHFGNGTRLTVT.

This sequence joins TRBV27 and TRBJ2-1; D is unclear. Germline CDR1 MNHEY, CDR2 SMNVEV (reference sequence). The V end was cut by 7 bases, the J end by 8 bases, with 15 bases between. The CDR3 extends over 13 amino acids. DNA of the CDR3: TGTGCCAGCACCGCACAAGGCGGCGATGAGCAGTTCTTC. It is translated as CASTAQGGDEQFF.

CDR3 residues: CASSEDRGSSYEQYF. In DNA, the CDR3 is TGTGCCAGCAGCGAAGACAGGGGGTCCTCCTACGAGCAGTACTTC. The chain joins TRBV9 to TRBJ2-7, with 9 bases lining up with TRBD1. Per germline, CDR1 SGDLS and CDR2 YYNGEE. CDR3 size: 15 residues. V lost 3 bases and J lost 0; bases outside the gene matches: 4. The variable domain in full, with the rest retrieved from reference TRBV9 and TRBJ2-7, is DSGVTQTPKHLITATGQRVTLRCSPRSGDLSVYWYQQSLDQGLQFLIQYYNGEERAKGNILERFSAQQFPDLHSELNLSSLELGDSALYFCASSEDRGSSYEQYFGPGTRLTVT.

This chain uses TRBV29-1 with TRBJ2-5, with D maybe TRBD1 (6 bases). CDR3 size: 11 residues. Germline CDR1 and CDR2: SQVTM and ANQGSEA. The ends were cut back, 6 bases at V and 3 bases at J, with 8 bases in the middle. The CDR3 sequence is CSVRGEETQYF. CDR3 coding DNA: TGCAGCGTCAGGGGTGAAGAGACCCAGTACTTC.

The J gene is TRBJ1-6, the V gene TRBV14; 7 nucleotides match TRBD1. In germline, CDR1 is SGHDN, CDR2 FVKESK. V lost 4 bases and J lost 10; bases outside the gene matches: 10. This CDR3 spans 15 amino acids. CDR3: CASSRRQGLWSPLHF. For the CDR3, the DNA is TGTGCCAGCAGCCGTCGACAGGGTTTGTGGTCACCCCTCCACTTT. Together with reference TRBV14 and TRBJ1-6, the CDR3 gives the full variable domain: EAGVTQFPSHSVIEKGQTVTLRCDPISGHDNLYWYRRVMGKEIKFLLHFVKESKQDESGMPNNRFLAERTGGTYSTLKVQPAELEDSGVYFCASSRRQGLWSPLHFGNGTRLTVT.

The chain uses TRBV2 and TRBJ1-6; 9 nucleotides match TRBD1. CDR1 is SNHLY, CDR2 FYNNEI, per germline. The CDR3 spans 14 residues. J gave up 7 bases and V 7 bases, and 5 bases lay outside the gene matches. The CDR3 DNA follows: TGTGCCAGCACCCCCGGACAGGGGAATTCACCCCTCCACTTT. Protein: CASTPGQGNSPLHF.

This clone has only a few counts. The chain joins TRBV5-1 to TRBJ2-7; 8 bases agree with TRBD2. This CDR3 has 14 residues. The V gene's germline CDR1 is SGHRS and CDR2 YFSETQ. The ends lost 2 bases at V and 4 bases at J; junction bases unmatched: 5. The CDR3 coding sequence is TGCGCCAGCAGCTTCGCGGGGGGTCCTTACGAGCAGTACTTC. It is translated as CASSFAGGPYEQYF.

The CDR3 bases are TGTGCCAGCAGCCCGCGGGACAGCCGTACTGAAGCTTTCTTT. Its protein product is CASSPRDSRTEAFF. The V call is TRBV7-9, the J call TRBJ1-1; TRBD1 matches at 7 bases. The CDR3 length is 14 residues. Germline assignment: CDR1 SEHNR and CDR2 FQNEAQ (reference sequence). The V and J ends lost 5 bases and 5 bases, in that order; junction bases with no gene match: 8.

Concerning this clone: Other DNA sequences of this sample code for an identical CDR3. V is TRBV11-2 and J is TRBJ2-7; 10 positions match TRBD1. The CDR3 has 15 amino acids. With V trimmed by 4 bases and J by 4 bases, 7 bases remained unmatched. Germline CDR1 SGHAT, CDR2 FQNNGV. As DNA, the CDR3 is TGTGCCAGCAGCTCCCGGGACAGGGGTTCTTACGAGCAGTACTTC. Translating it yields CASSSRDRGSYEQYF.

The CDR3 protein is CASSYYRLAGNNEQFF. CDR3 bases: TGTGCCAGCAGTTACTACCGACTAGCGGGGAACAATGAGCAGTTCTTC. V gene TRBV6-5 combines with J gene TRBJ2-1; TRBD2 matches 11 bases. V was pared by 1 base and J by 5 bases, with 4 bases of the junction left unmatched. Germline loops: CDR1 MNHEY, CDR2 SVGAGI. The CDR3 loop spans 16 amino acids.